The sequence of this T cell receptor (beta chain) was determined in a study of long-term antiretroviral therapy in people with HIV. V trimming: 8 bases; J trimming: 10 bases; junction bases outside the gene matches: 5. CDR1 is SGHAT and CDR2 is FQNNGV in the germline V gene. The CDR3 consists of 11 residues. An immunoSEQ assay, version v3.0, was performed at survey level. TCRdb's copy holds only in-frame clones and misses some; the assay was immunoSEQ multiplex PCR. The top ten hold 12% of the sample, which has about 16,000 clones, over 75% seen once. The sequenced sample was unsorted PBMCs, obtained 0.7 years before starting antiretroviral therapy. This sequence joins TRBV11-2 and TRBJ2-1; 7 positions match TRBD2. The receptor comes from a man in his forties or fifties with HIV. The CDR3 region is CASALAGEQFF. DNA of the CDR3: TGTGCCAGCGCCTTAGCGGGCGAGCAGTTCTTC.